These T cell receptor beta chains were read from a single sample in a study of beta chain features in type 1 diabetes. Clones were read by immunoSEQ multiplex PCR, and TCRdb kept only the in-frame ones, dropping some. In the table there are around 250,000 clones, 25% to 35% of which are singletons. The sample consisted of central memory CD4+ T cells from blood. The receptor set was obtained from a young man in good health. Each CDR3 is given without its conserved first and last residue. Each record gives: V gene, CDR3 length, J gene, CDR3 protein.

>TRBV7-2|12|TRBJ2-1
ASEKEGLGNEQF
>TRBV7-2|12|TRBJ2-3
ASGAGEGTDTQY
>TRBV13|14|TRBJ2-1
ASSSLLAGGQDEQF
>TRBV5-4|12|TRBJ1-4
ASSLDSRNEKLF
>TRBV30|12|TRBJ1-5
AWSPGQGNQPQH
>TRBV25-1|14|TRBJ2-7
ASSDSSAEAYVGQY
>TRBV9|16|TRBJ2-2
ASSVGEGSFLGTGELF
>TRBV7-2|11|TRBJ2-1
ASSAGGHSEQF
>TRBV12-5|12|TRBJ2-5
ASGATGGVETQY
>TRBV5-4|14|TRBJ2-6
ASSLAGHSGANVLT
>TRBV2|16|TRBJ2-2
ASSVRGPTGLVSGELF
>TRBV7-9|14|TRBJ2-3
ASSPGTSGLGDTQY
>TRBV2|14|TRBJ2-5
ASSERAPNGPETQY
>TRBV5-4|12|TRBJ2-1
ASSLSLVQGEQF
>TRBV5-1|18|TRBJ2-3
ASSRAVSAGGPSSTDTQY
>TRBV5-1|12|TRBJ2-7
ASSTTSGSNEQY
>TRBV7-2|12|TRBJ2-5
ASSLAQRAGTQY
>TRBV14|13|TRBJ2-1
ASSQGGSFANEQF
>TRBV28|12|TRBJ2-5
ASSSRTSGETQY
>TRBV6-6|13|TRBJ2-7
ASSYSKVRGSEQY
>TRBV2|10|TRBJ2-2
ASSDPAGELF
>TRBV5-4|15|TRBJ2-6
ASSSGGRSAGANVLT
>TRBV29-1|11|TRBJ1-6
SVQTGDNSPLH
>TRBV6-5|11|TRBJ2-2
ASSPGQGWELF
>TRBV6-5|13|TRBJ2-7
ASSYDPTSGYEQY
>TRBV2|12|TRBJ2-1
ASSEVGRDREQF
>TRBV7-8|16|TRBJ2-1
ASSPFRVEAGVSHEQF
>TRBV7-9|12|TRBJ1-6
ASSLGGIDSPLH
>TRBV14|11|TRBJ1-1
ASSLQGGTEAF
>TRBV4-3|10|TRBJ2-1
ASSQDRTEQF
>TRBV18|12|TRBJ2-3
ASSPIAGGDTQY
>TRBV7-2|12|TRBJ2-7
ASSFRQGPYEQY
>TRBV9|13|TRBJ1-1
ASSVGVGMNTEAF
>TRBV2|12|TRBJ2-3
ASHSHGLGDTQY
>TRBV30|11|TRBJ1-5
AWSGDVNQPQH
>TRBV7-6|12|TRBJ1-1
ASSSYKGNTEAF
>TRBV10-3|10|TRBJ2-1
AISGQGDEQF
>TRBV6-5|11|TRBJ2-5
ASKVAGVETQY
>TRBV2|12|TRBJ1-6
ASSTQGGNSPLH
>TRBV30|9|TRBJ2-7
AWSVLAEQY
>TRBV7-2|12|TRBJ1-1
ASTGALVGTEAF
>TRBV9|13|TRBJ2-1
ASSQGGGGYNEQF
>TRBV28|13|TRBJ2-1
ASSTPALVLNEQF
>TRBV11-2|12|TRBJ2-1
ASSRDRGYNEQF
>TRBV18|14|TRBJ2-3
ASSPQGKPASDTQY
>TRBV7-2|12|TRBJ2-3
ASSLSVSTDTQY
>TRBV19|11|TRBJ2-7
ASSMQRRGEQY
>TRBV6-4|11|TRBJ2-1
ASSDSILGGQF
>TRBV10-1|13|TRBJ2-1
ASSERLVGPNEQF
>TRBV11-2|10|TRBJ2-3
ASSLDRDTQY
>TRBV2|13|TRBJ2-3
ASSGAGLSTDTQY
>TRBV11-2|12|TRBJ2-1
ASSLDQGTRSRF
>TRBV6-1|11|TRBJ2-7
ASSAPGQTEQY
>TRBV11-2|12|TRBJ2-3
ASSLDGNTDTQY